This T cell receptor beta chain is from a study of blood T cell repertoires in COVID-19. The CDR3 is made up of 12 amino acids. The V gene's germline CDR1 is LGHDT and CDR2 YNNKEL (reference sequence). V gave up 2 bases and J gave up 8 bases, with 7 bases separating them. In the authors' methods: Using reference gene primer amplification, nucleated cell counts were estimated. TCRdb keeps only in-frame clones here, not all; method: immunoSEQ multiplex PCR. That table is the source of V, J and clone size, and D and trimming were worked out from the DNA. This table holds roughly 200,000 clones, less than 85% found once.

The sample was peripheral blood. The J gene is TRBJ2-1, the V gene TRBV3-1 (or the pseudogene TRBV3-2); D is unclear. The sequence derives from an elderly woman with COVID-19, enrolled during active disease. In DNA, the CDR3 is TGTGCCAGCAGCCAATACGGGTATGAGCAGTTCTTC. This sequence encodes CASSQYGYEQFF.